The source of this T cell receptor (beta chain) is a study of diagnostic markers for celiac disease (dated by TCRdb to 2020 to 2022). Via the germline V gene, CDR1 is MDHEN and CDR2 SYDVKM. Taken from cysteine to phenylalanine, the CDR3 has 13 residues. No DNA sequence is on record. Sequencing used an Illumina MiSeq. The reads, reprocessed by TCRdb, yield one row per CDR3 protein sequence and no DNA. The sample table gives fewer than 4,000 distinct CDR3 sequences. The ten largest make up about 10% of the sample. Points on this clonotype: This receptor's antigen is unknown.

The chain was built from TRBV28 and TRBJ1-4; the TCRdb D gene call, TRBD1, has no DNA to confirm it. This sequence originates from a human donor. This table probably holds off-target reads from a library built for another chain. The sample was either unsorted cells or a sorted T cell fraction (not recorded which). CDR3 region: CASSPGGDEKLFF.